This TCR beta chain derives from a study of radiation and T cells in renal cell carcinoma. Study-level findings and limits: Baseline intratumoral clonotype presence is unknown without pretreatment biopsies. From baseline, blood top tumor clonotypes peaked at 2 weeks post-radiation.

Noted time point: blood 4 weeks post-SBRT, at nephrectomy. Sample treatment: 15 Gy SBRT to primary tumor, nephrectomy 4 weeks later. Nephrectomy followed 15 Gy stereotactic body radiation by 4 weeks. Clear cell pathology was present in this patient's renal cell carcinoma. Sequenced by immunoSEQ multiplex PCR; TCRdb stores in-frame clones only, minus some. The sample has around 180,000 clones, around 90% seen once. This CDR3 contains 13 residues. Germline V gene lookup returns CDR1 LNHDA and CDR2 SQIVND (reference sequence). J was trimmed by 5 bases and V by 7 bases; bases with no gene match: 7. For this clone: As yet, its antigen is unknown.

This receptor was taken from a woman aged 45-65 years with renal cell carcinoma. The starting material was blood, obtained from a patient whose treatment included radiotherapy and nephrectomy. This sequence joins TRBV19 and TRBJ2-5, with 7 bases matching TRBD1. The CDR3 here is CASTPRGQETQYF. The DNA of the CDR3 is TGTGCCAGTACCCCGAGGGGGCAGGAGACCCAGTACTTC.